This T cell receptor (beta chain) was recorded in a study of early T cells in non-severe SARS-CoV-2 infection. Study-wide findings and caveats: Reliance on VDJdb matching favored anti-spike CD8 responses; private and CD4 specificities were missed.

In TCRdb, the 5' RACE reads were re-called with MiXCR into one record per CDR3 protein. The profile shows 75,000 to 100,000 distinct CDR3 sequences, approximately 15% of them singletons. This CDR3 contains 16 residues. Germline V CDR1 and CDR2: SNHLY, FYNNEI. Trimming at V came to 5 bases and at J to 1 base, leaving 7 bases not matched to a gene. Worth noting for this clonotype: Antigen specificity is unknown.

The TCR originated in an adult who was a healthcare worker with PCR-confirmed SARS-CoV-2 infection or an uninfected control (not recorded which). Sequencing was carried out using whole blood. The chain is built from TRBV2 and TRBJ2-2, with 7 bases that match TRBD2. The CDR3 reads CASSPRGTRNTGELFF. In nucleotides, the CDR3 is TGTGCCAGCAGTCCGCGGGGGACGAGGAACACCGGGGAGCTGTTTTTT.